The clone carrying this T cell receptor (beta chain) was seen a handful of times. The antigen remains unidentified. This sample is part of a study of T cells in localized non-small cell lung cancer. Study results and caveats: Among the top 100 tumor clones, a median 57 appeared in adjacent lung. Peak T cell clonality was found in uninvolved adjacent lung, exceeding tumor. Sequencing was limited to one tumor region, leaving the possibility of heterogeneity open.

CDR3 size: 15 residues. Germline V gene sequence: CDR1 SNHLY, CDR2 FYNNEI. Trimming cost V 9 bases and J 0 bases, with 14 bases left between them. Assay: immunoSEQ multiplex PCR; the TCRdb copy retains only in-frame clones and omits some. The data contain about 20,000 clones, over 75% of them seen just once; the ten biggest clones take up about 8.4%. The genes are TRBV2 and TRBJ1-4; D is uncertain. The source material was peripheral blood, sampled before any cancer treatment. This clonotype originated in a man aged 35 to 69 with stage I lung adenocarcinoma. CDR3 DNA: TGTGCCAGTTCCCCAACCCCTGCAACTAATGAAAAACTGTTTTTT. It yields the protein CASSPTPATNEKLFF.